What follows is one T cell receptor beta chain and its context. Germline-derived CDR1 and CDR2 are LNHDA and SQIVND (reference sequence). After removal of 10 bases from V and 3 bases from J, the junction contained 7 bases not matched to a gene. CDR3 length equals 13 residues. Assay: immunoSEQ multiplex PCR; the TCRdb copy retains only in-frame clones and omits some. The sample yields about 100,000 clones, approximately 89% seen once. The data originate from a study of blood T cell repertoires in COVID-19. The chain is built from TRBV19 and TRBJ1-2; 8 bases align to TRBD1. The sequence came from a man older than 75 with acute or convalescent COVID-19. The sequenced sample consisted of peripheral blood. This CDR3 is CAIGQGRDYGYTF. The CDR3 DNA is TGTGCCATAGGACAGGGACGAGACTATGGCTACACCTTC.